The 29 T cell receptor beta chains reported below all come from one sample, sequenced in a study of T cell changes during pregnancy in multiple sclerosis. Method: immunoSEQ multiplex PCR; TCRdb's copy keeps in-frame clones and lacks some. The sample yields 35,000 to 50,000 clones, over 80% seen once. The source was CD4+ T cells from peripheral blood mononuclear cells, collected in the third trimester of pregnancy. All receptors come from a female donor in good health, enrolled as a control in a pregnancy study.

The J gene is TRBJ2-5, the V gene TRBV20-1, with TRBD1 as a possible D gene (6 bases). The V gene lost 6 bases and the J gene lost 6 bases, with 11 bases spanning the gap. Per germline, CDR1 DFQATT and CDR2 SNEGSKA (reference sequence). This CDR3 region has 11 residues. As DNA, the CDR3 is TGCAGTGCCACACAGGGCCAGACCCAGTACTTC. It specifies CSATQGQTQYF.

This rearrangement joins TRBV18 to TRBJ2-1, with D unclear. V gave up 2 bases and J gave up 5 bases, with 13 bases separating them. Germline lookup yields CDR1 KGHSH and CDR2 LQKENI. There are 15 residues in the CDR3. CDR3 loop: CASSPGLVRHNEQFF. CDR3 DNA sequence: TGTGCCAGCTCACCAGGTCTAGTCCGCCACAATGAGCAGTTCTTC.

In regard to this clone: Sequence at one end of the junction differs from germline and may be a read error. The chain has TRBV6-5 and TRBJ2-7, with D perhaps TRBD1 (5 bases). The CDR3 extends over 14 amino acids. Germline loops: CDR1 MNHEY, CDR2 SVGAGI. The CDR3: CASSYSPGWYGQYF. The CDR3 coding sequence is TGTGCCAGCAGTTACTCGCCAGGGTGGTACGGGCAGTACTTC.

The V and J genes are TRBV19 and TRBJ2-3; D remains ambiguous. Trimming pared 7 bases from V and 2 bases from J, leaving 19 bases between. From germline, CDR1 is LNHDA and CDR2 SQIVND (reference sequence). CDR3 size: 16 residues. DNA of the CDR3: TGTGCCAGTACCCACAGACGATCTGGGTACACAGATACGCAGTATTTT. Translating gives CASTHRRSGYTDTQYF.

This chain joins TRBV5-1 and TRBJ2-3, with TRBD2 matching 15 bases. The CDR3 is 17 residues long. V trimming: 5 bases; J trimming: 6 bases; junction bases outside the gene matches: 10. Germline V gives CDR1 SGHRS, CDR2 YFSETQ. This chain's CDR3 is CASRRGLAGGPRDTQYF. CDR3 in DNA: TGCGCCAGCAGACGAGGACTAGCGGGGGGGCCCCGGGATACGCAGTATTTT.

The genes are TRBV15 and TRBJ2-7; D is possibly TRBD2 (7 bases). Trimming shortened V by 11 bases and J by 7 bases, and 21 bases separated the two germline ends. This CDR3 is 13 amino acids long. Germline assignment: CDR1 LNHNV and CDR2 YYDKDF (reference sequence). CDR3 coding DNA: TGTGCCCACTCGCGGGGGCCTGGGGGAGAGCAGTACTTC. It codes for CAHSRGPGGEQYF.

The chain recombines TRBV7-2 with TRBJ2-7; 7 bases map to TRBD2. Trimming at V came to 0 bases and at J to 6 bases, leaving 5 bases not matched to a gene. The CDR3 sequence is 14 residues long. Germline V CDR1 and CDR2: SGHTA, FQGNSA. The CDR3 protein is CASSLAGGYSEQYF. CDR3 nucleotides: TGTGCCAGCAGCTTAGCGGGGGGGTACTCCGAGCAGTACTTC.

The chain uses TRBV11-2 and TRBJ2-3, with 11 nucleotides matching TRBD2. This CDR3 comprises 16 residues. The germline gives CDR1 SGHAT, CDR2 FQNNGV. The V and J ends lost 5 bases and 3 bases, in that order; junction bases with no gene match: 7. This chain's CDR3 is CASSRISGGATDTQYF. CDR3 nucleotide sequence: TGTGCCAGCAGCCGAATTAGCGGGGGGGCAACAGATACGCAGTATTTT.

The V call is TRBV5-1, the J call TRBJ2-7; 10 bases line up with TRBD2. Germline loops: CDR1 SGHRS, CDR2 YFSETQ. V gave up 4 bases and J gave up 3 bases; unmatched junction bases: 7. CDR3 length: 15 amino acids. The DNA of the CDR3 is TGCGCCAGCAGCGCTAGCGGGAGTCAGGGCTACGAGCAGTACTTC. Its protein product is CASSASGSQGYEQYF.

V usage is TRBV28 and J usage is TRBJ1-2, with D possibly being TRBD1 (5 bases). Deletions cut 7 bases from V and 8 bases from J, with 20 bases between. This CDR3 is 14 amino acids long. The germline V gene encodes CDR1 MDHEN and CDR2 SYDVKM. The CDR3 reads CASTDIGGVLGYTF. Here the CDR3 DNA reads TGTGCCAGCACCGACATCGGAGGGGTTTTGGGCTACACCTTC.

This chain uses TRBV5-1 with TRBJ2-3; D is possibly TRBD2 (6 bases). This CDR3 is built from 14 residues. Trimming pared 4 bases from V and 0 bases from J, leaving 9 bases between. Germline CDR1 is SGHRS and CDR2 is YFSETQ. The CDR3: CASSGGTSTDTQYF. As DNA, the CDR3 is TGCGCCAGCAGCGGGGGGACTAGCACAGATACGCAGTATTTT.

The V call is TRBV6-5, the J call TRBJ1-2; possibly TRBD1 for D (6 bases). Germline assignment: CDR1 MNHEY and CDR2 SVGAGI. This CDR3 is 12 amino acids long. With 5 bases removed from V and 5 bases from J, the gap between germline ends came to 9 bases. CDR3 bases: TGTGCCAGCAGTACGACAGGTTATGGCTACACCTTC. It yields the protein CASSTTGYGYTF.

The CDR3: CASSYRQGPYEQYF. DNA of the CDR3: TGTGCCAGCAGCTACCGACAGGGCCCTTATGAGCAGTACTTC. The gene calls are TRBV6-5 and TRBJ2-7; TRBD1 agrees at 7 bases. Trimming cost V 6 bases and J 7 bases; bases outside gene matches: 12. CDR1 and CDR2 (germline): MNHEY, SVGAGI. The length of the CDR3 is 14 residues.

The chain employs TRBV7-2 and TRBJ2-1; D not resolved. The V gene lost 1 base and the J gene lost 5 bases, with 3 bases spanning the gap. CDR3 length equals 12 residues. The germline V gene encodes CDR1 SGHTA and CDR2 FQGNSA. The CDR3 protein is CASSLVNNEQFF. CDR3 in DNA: TGTGCCAGCAGCTTAGTTAACAATGAGCAGTTCTTC.

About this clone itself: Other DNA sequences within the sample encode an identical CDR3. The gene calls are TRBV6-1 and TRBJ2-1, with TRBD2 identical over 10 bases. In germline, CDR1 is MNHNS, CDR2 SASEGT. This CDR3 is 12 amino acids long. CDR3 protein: CASRIAGGEQFF. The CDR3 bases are TGTGCTAGCCGTATAGCGGGGGGCGAGCAGTTCTTC.

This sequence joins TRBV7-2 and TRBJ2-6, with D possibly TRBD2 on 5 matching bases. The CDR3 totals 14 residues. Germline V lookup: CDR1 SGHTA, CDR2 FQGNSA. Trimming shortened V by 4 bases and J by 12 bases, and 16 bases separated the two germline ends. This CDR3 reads CASSSGSAGGVLTF. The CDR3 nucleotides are TGTGCCAGCAGCTCCGGGTCTGCCGGAGGCGTCCTGACTTTC.

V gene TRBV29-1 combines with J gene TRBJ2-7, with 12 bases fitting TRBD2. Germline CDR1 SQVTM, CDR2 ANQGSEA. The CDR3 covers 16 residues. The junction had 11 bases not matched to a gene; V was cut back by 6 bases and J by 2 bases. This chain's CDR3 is CSVKGLAGGEPYEQYF. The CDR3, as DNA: TGCAGCGTCAAGGGACTAGCGGGTGGGGAGCCCTACGAGCAGTACTTC.

CDR3 sequence: CASSLGLAIDEQFF. The CDR3 nucleotides read TGTGCCAGCAGCTTAGGACTAGCTATCGATGAGCAGTTCTTC. This chain joins TRBV7-9 and TRBJ2-1; TRBD2 aligns across 7 bases. The V gene end was trimmed by 1 base and the J gene end by 8 bases; junction bases not matched to a gene: 5. This CDR3 comprises 14 residues. The germline CDR1 and CDR2 sequences are SEHNR and FQNEAQ (reference sequence).

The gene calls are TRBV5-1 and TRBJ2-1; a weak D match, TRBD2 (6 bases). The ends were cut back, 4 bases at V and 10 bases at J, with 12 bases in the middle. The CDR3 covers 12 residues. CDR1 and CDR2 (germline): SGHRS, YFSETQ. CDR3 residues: CASSLGLGEQFF. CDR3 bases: TGCGCCAGCAGCCTGGGACTTGGAGAGCAGTTCTTC.

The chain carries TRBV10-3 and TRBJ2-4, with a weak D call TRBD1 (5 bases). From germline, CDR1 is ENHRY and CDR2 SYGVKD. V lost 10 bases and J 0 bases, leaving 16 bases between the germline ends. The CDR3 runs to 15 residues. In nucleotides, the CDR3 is TGTGCCACCACTCCAGGGAATATAGCCAAAAACATTCAGTACTTC. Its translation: CATTPGNIAKNIQYF.

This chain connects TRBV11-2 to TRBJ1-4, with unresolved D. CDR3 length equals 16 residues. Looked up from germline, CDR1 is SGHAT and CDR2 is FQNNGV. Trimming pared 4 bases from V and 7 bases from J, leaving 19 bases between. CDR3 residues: CASSSTLLSAGEKLFF. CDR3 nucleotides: TGTGCCAGCAGCTCGACGCTTCTCTCCGCGGGTGAAAAACTGTTTTTT.

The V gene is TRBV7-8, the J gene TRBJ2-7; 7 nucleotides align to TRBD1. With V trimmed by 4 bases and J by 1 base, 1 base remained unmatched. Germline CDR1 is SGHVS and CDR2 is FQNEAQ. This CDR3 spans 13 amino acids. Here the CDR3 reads CASSYRGSYEQYF. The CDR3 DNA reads TGTGCCAGCAGCTACAGGGGATCCTACGAGCAGTACTTC.

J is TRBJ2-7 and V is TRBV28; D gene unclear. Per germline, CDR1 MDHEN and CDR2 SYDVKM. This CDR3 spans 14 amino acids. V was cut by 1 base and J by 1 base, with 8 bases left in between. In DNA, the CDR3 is TGTGCCAGCAGTTTATCAGATTGGTCCTACGAGCAGTACTTC. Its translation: CASSLSDWSYEQYF.

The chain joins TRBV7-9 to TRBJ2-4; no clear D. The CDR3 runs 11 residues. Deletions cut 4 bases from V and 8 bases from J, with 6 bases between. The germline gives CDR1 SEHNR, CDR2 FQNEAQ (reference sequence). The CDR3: CASSSEYIQYF. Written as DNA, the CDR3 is TGTGCCAGCAGCTCCGAGTACATTCAGTACTTC.

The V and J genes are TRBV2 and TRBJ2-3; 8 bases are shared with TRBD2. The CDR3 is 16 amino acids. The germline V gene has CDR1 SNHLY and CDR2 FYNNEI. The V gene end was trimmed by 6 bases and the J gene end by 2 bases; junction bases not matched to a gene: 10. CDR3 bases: TGTGCCAGCAGCGTCTACGGGACTAGAGCCACAGATACGCAGTATTTT. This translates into CASSVYGTRATDTQYF.

CDR3 DNA sequence: TGTGCCAGTAGTCGGACACGGAACACTGAAGCTTTCTTT. Its protein is CASSRTRNTEAFF. The chain is built from TRBV19 and TRBJ1-1; D might be TRBD1 (5 bases). Germline assignment: CDR1 LNHDA and CDR2 SQIVND (reference sequence). This CDR3 is built from 13 residues. The V and J ends lost 5 bases and 1 base respectively, with 8 bases between them.

The CDR3 loop is CASSSPRDRGLHEQYF. CDR3 DNA sequence: TGTGCCAGCAGCTCCCCCCGGGACAGGGGACTCCACGAGCAGTACTTC. The gene calls are TRBV7-2 and TRBJ2-7; 10 positions match TRBD1. Germline loops: CDR1 SGHTA, CDR2 FQGNSA. V lost 4 bases, J lost 5 bases, and 11 bases stayed unmatched. This CDR3 is built from 16 residues.

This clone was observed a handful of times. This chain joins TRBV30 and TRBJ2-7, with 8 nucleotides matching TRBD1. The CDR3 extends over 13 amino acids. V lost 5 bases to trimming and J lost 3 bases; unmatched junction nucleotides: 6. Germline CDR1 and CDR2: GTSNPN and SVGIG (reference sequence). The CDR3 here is CAWGQGLGYEQYF. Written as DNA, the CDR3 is TGTGCCTGGGGACAGGGACTGGGCTACGAGCAGTACTTC.

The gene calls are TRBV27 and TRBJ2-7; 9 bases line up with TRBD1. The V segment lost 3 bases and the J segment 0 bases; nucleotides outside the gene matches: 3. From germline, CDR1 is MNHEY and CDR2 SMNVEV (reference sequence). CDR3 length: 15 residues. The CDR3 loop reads CASSLLGQGSYEQYF. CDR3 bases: TGTGCCAGCAGTTTGTTGGGACAGGGCTCCTACGAGCAGTACTTC.